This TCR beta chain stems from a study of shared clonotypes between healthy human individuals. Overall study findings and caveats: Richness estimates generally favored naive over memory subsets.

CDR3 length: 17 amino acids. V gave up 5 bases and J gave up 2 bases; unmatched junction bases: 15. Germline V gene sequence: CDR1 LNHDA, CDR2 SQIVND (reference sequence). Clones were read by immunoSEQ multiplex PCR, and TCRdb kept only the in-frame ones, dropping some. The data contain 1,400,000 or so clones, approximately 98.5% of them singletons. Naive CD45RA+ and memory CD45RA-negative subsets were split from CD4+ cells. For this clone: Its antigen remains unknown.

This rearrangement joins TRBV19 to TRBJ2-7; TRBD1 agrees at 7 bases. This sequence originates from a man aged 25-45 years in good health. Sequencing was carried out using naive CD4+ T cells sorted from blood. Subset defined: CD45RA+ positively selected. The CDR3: CASSPYPQGVRTYEQYF. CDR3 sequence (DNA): TGTGCCAGTAGTCCTTATCCCCAGGGGGTGAGGACCTACGAGCAGTACTTC.